One sample yielded the 27 T cell receptor beta chains listed below, sequenced in a study of T cell responses to AZD1222 COVID-19 vaccine. Clones were read by immunoSEQ multiplex PCR, and TCRdb kept only the in-frame ones, dropping some. The sample holds about 110,000 clones, over 80% seen once. The sample here was peripheral blood, taken on day 0 of AZD1222 vaccination. These receptors were collected from an adult in good health.

V gene TRBV15 combines with J gene TRBJ2-1; TRBD1 matches 7 bases. This CDR3 contains 17 residues. The V gene end was trimmed by 1 base and the J gene end by 5 bases; junction bases not matched to a gene: 11. Germline-derived CDR1 and CDR2 are LNHNV and YYDKDF (reference sequence). The CDR3 sequence is CATSRAPTGVADNEQFF. In DNA, the CDR3 is TGTGCCACCAGCAGAGCCCCCACAGGGGTCGCCGACAATGAGCAGTTCTTC.

This chain links TRBV18 with TRBJ2-5, with D perhaps TRBD2 (5 bases). The V and J ends lost 5 bases and 4 bases respectively, with 11 bases between them. The CDR3 consists of 13 residues. Looked up from germline, CDR1 is KGHSH and CDR2 is LQKENI. The CDR3 sequence is CASSRRATETQYF. The CDR3 bases are TGTGCCAGCTCAAGGCGGGCGACAGAGACCCAGTACTTC.

This chain links TRBV13 with TRBJ2-7, with D hard to call. Germline loops: CDR1 PRHDT, CDR2 FYEKMQ (reference sequence). This CDR3 contains 15 residues. The V end lost 3 bases, the J end lost 6 bases, and 18 bases lay between the germline ends. CDR3 sequence (DNA): TGTGCCAGCAGCTTGACGGACGTAGGTTTTGGCGAGCAGTACTTC. As protein: CASSLTDVGFGEQYF.

V is TRBV18 and J is TRBJ2-7, with 8 bases fitting TRBD2. V lost 3 bases, J lost 2 bases, and 12 bases stayed unmatched. Germline V gene data show CDR1 as KGHSH and CDR2 as LQKENI. CDR3 length: 17 amino acids. The CDR3 region has the DNA TGTGCCAGCTCACCCACAAGGGGTAGCGGGGTGCCCTACGAGCAGTACTTC. Translation: CASSPTRGSGVPYEQYF.

The chain uses TRBV3-1 (or the pseudogene TRBV3-2) and TRBJ2-5; D is undetermined. The CDR3 loop spans 15 amino acids. Per the germline V gene, CDR1 is LGHDT and CDR2 is YNNKEL (reference sequence). V lost 2 bases to trimming and J lost 1 base, with 11 bases between them. The CDR3 protein is CASSQRRALQETQYF. In DNA, the CDR3 is TGTGCCAGCAGCCAACGTAGAGCCCTCCAAGAGACCCAGTACTTC.

This clone showed up just a few times. This chain uses TRBV19 with TRBJ2-2; the D gene is possibly TRBD1 (6 bases). CDR1 is LNHDA and CDR2 is SQIVND in the germline V gene (reference sequence). The V end lost 6 bases, the J end lost 0 bases, and 11 bases lay between the germline ends. The length of the CDR3 is 15 residues. The DNA for the CDR3 is TGTGCCAGTAGGGCCGGACAGACGAACACCGGGGAGCTGTTTTTT. It translates to CASRAGQTNTGELFF.

V gene TRBV3-1 (or the pseudogene TRBV3-2) combines with J gene TRBJ2-3, with a tentative D call TRBD2 (6 bases). V lost 10 bases, J lost 7 bases, and 9 bases lay in between. The germline V gene has CDR1 LGHDT and CDR2 YNNKEL (reference sequence). The CDR3 has 10 residues. The CDR3 spells CATGGHTQYF. The CDR3 nucleotides read TGTGCCACCGGAGGGCATACGCAGTATTTT.

This clone has a handful of counts. The V call is TRBV3-1 (or the pseudogene TRBV3-2), the J call TRBJ1-2; no definite D call. The V end lost 4 bases, the J end lost 2 bases, and 14 bases lay between the germline ends. The CDR3 contains 15 residues. Germline V gives CDR1 LGHDT, CDR2 YNNKEL (reference sequence). Here the CDR3 DNA reads TGTGCCAGCAGCCCCACTCATCGGGGAAACTATGGCTACACCTTC. Translated: CASSPTHRGNYGYTF.

The chain recombines TRBV7-2 with TRBJ1-2; 7 nucleotides align to TRBD1. The CDR3 sequence is 14 residues long. J lost 3 bases, V lost 1 base, and 2 bases had no gene match. Germline V lookup: CDR1 SGHTA, CDR2 FQGNSA. CDR3 sequence reads: CASSLVGTDYGYTF. As DNA, the CDR3 is TGTGCCAGCAGCTTAGTCGGGACAGACTATGGCTACACCTTC.

The CDR3 spells CASKPQGNSNQPQHF. CDR3 DNA: TGTGCCAGCAAACCACAGGGCAATAGCAATCAGCCCCAGCATTTT. This chain links TRBV6-5 with TRBJ1-5; D is possibly TRBD1 (6 bases). Germline CDR1 reads MNHEY; CDR2 reads SVGAGI. This CDR3 has 15 residues. V dropped 7 bases and J dropped 0 bases, with 13 bases sitting between them.

This rearrangement joins TRBV5-1 to TRBJ1-6; D remains ambiguous. The germline V gene encodes CDR1 SGHRS and CDR2 YFSETQ. V was shortened by 4 bases and J by 10 bases, with 12 bases between the two germline ends. The CDR3 has 13 amino acids. The CDR3, as DNA: TGCGCCAGCAGCATATCCGGGAGCTCACCCCTCCACTTT. Translated, it gives CASSISGSSPLHF.

This clone was recorded a few times. J is TRBJ2-3 and V is TRBV11-2; D is possibly TRBD1 (6 bases). Between the trimmed V and J ends, which lost 4 bases and 3 bases, there was a span of 20 bases. Germline V gives CDR1 SGHAT, CDR2 FQNNGV. The CDR3 contains 17 residues. Here the CDR3 reads CASSSQRSRTGTDTQYF. The CDR3 region has the DNA TGTGCCAGCAGCTCCCAACGAAGCCGAACAGGGACAGATACGCAGTATTTT.

The chain recombines TRBV5-3 with TRBJ1-6; possibly TRBD1 for D (6 bases). TRBV5-3 is annotated as an ORF whose role is uncertain. V was clipped by 0 bases and J by 13 bases, with 14 bases between them. The CDR3 is 14 amino acids. CDR3 in DNA: TGTGCCAGAAGCTTGGGACAGGCGCCTCGTCCCCTCCACTTT. Translating it yields CARSLGQAPRPLHF.

This clone came up a few times. The rearrangement links TRBV4-2 to TRBJ2-6; TRBD2 agrees at 7 bases. With 4 bases clipped from V and 0 bases from J, the junction kept 9 bases outside the gene matches. The CDR3 covers 18 residues. In germline, CDR1 is LGHNA, CDR2 YNFKEQ. The CDR3 spells CASSPLGSGGSGANVLTF. The CDR3 bases are TGTGCCAGCAGCCCGCTAGGCTCGGGGGGCTCTGGGGCCAACGTCCTGACTTTC.

The V call is TRBV2, the J call TRBJ1-2; no clear D. CDR1 and CDR2 from the germline V gene are SNHLY and FYNNEI. CDR3 length equals 14 residues. Trimming pared 4 bases from V and 4 bases from J, leaving 13 bases between. CDR3 nucleotide sequence: TGTGCCAGCAGTGCGACAATGGTCTCCTATGGCTACACCTTC. Translating it yields CASSATMVSYGYTF.

V gene TRBV5-6 combines with J gene TRBJ2-3, with unresolved D. Germline V gene data show CDR1 as SGHDT and CDR2 as YYEEEE. This CDR3 region has 15 residues. Trimming removed 5 bases from V and 1 base from J, with 14 bases in between. DNA for the CDR3: TGTGCCAGCAGGACCGAGCGAATCCGCACAGATACGCAGTATTTT. This translates into CASRTERIRTDTQYF.

The CDR3 protein is CASSESWGRGSQETQYF. In nucleotides, the CDR3 is TGTGCCAGCAGTGAATCTTGGGGGCGGGGGTCCCAAGAGACCCAGTACTTC. The chain joins TRBV25-1 to TRBJ2-5; tentatively, D is TRBD2 (7 bases). The V end lost 1 base, the J end lost 1 base, and 16 bases lay between the germline ends. CDR3 size: 17 residues. From germline, CDR1 is MGHDK and CDR2 SYGVNS. The entire variable domain, with the rest obtained from reference TRBV25-1 and TRBJ2-5, is as follows: EADIYQTPRYLVIGTGKKITLECSQTMGHDKMYWYQQDPGMELHLIHYSYGVNSTEKGDLSSESTVSRIRTEHFPLTLESARPSHTSQYLCASSESWGRGSQETQYFGPGTRLLVL.

The CDR3 protein is CATSRDAFPNQPQHF. The CDR3 nucleotides are TGTGCCACCAGCAGAGACGCGTTCCCCAATCAGCCCCAGCATTTT. The chain links TRBV15 to TRBJ1-5; D unclear. Trimming took 0 bases from V and 3 from J, leaving 9 bases between them. CDR3 size: 15 residues. Germline-derived CDR1 and CDR2 are LNHNV and YYDKDF (reference sequence).

This chain links TRBV3-1 (or the pseudogene TRBV3-2) with TRBJ1-1, with D unclear. This CDR3 is 14 amino acids long. V was clipped by 2 bases and J by 7 bases, with 14 bases between them. Germline loops: CDR1 LGHDT, CDR2 YNNKEL (reference sequence). CDR3 coding DNA: TGTGCCAGCAGCCAAAAACCGGGCCGCGGTGAAGCTTTCTTT. It yields the protein CASSQKPGRGEAFF.

V gene TRBV19 combines with J gene TRBJ2-3, with unresolved D. Germline CDR1 reads LNHDA; CDR2 reads SQIVND (reference sequence). The V gene lost 8 bases and the J gene lost 4 bases, with 13 bases spanning the gap. The CDR3 totals 13 residues. CDR3 protein: CASSPQTADTQYF. DNA of the CDR3: TGTGCCAGTTCCCCCCAGACCGCAGATACGCAGTATTTT.

The chain couples TRBV7-2 to TRBJ1-5; D is undetermined. Per the germline V gene, CDR1 is SGHTA and CDR2 is FQGNSA. With 4 bases removed from V and 1 base from J, the gap between germline ends came to 5 bases. This CDR3 contains 13 residues. The CDR3 bases are TGTGCCAGCAGCTCGGAAAGCAATCAGCCCCAGCATTTT. Translating it yields CASSSESNQPQHF.

This clone has a handful of counts. CDR3 loop: CASSDPTCRGSSYEQYF. The DNA of the CDR3 is TGCGCCAGCAGTGATCCTACCTGCCGGGGGAGCTCCTACGAGCAGTACTTC. The V and J genes are TRBV10-1 and TRBJ2-7; tentatively, D is TRBD2 (6 bases). The ends were cut back, 3 bases at V and 0 bases at J, with 18 bases in the middle. CDR3 length: 17 residues. Germline CDR1 WNHNN, CDR2 SYGVQD (reference sequence).

J is TRBJ2-3 and V is TRBV11-3, with 15 nucleotides matching TRBD2. V gave up 5 bases and J gave up 3 bases; unmatched junction bases: 12. The CDR3 is made up of 19 amino acids. Germline V gene sequence: CDR1 SGHNT, CDR2 YENEEA. The CDR3 DNA sequence: TGTGCCAGCAGCCTCAGGACTAGCGGGGGGGCCGTATGGACAGATACGCAGTATTTT. This sequence encodes CASSLRTSGGAVWTDTQYF.

This clone was detected once. The rearrangement joins TRBV2 to TRBJ2-1; 10 positions agree with TRBD2. The germline gives CDR1 SNHLY, CDR2 FYNNEI. The CDR3 runs to 14 residues. The V gene end was trimmed by 4 bases and the J gene end by 9 bases; junction bases not matched to a gene: 6. The DNA for the CDR3 is TGTGCCAGCAGTGGGAGCGGGGGGGCGTCTGAGCAGTTCTTC. Its protein product is CASSGSGGASEQFF.

The chain links TRBV27 to TRBJ2-7; 7 positions agree with TRBD1. Germline V CDR1 and CDR2: MNHEY, SMNVEV (reference sequence). The V and J ends lost 3 bases and 7 bases, in that order; junction bases with no gene match: 15. This CDR3 is built from 16 residues. The CDR3 sequence is CASSFKGAGITWEQYF. In DNA form, the CDR3 reads TGTGCCAGCAGTTTTAAGGGGGCAGGAATTACGTGGGAGCAGTACTTC.

This clone was picked up a small number of times. The chain carries TRBV5-1 and TRBJ2-2; 9 nucleotides match TRBD1. The germline V gene encodes CDR1 SGHRS and CDR2 YFSETQ. V trimming: 4 bases; J trimming: 6 bases; junction bases outside the gene matches: 7. The CDR3 has 15 amino acids. The CDR3 reads CASSRDRESPGELFF. The CDR3 DNA is TGCGCCAGCAGCCGGGACAGGGAAAGTCCCGGGGAGCTGTTTTTT.

This clone was recorded a few times. The chain recombines TRBV25-1 with TRBJ1-2, with D possibly matching TRBD1 (5 bases). CDR1 and CDR2 from the germline V gene are MGHDK and SYGVNS. V gave up 1 base and J gave up 8 bases, with 11 bases separating them. The CDR3 has 13 amino acids. In nucleotides, the CDR3 is TGTGCCAGCAGTGAATCCTCGTACAGGGGCTACACCTTC. It translates to CASSESSYRGYTF.